Below, 20 T cell receptor beta chains from the same sample are listed, as sequenced in a study of cytomegalovirus exposure and HLA in healthy donors. PCR was performed using 60 Vbeta and 13 Jbeta primers. The protocol was immunoSEQ multiplex PCR, while the TCRdb copy is restricted to in-frame clones and leaves out a portion. The sample yields some 120,000 clones, around 81% seen once. The sequenced sample consisted of PBMCs. These receptors all come from a young woman in good health and CMV-seronegative.

This chain joins TRBV2 and TRBJ2-5; tentatively, D is TRBD2 (6 bases). V shed 3 bases and J shed 4 bases, with 12 bases lying between them. Germline loops: CDR1 SNHLY, CDR2 FYNNEI. CDR3 length: 14 residues. The CDR3 protein is CASSDVLGGETQYF. The DNA of the CDR3 is TGTGCCAGCAGTGACGTGCTGGGGGGAGAGACCCAGTACTTC.

This clone has just one count. The chain carries TRBV15 and TRBJ2-1, with TRBD2 matching over 8 bases. The V gene end was trimmed by 0 bases and the J gene end by 6 bases; junction bases not matched to a gene: 7. Germline V lookup: CDR1 LNHNV, CDR2 YYDKDF (reference sequence). This CDR3 spans 16 amino acids. CDR3 bases: TGTGCCACCAGCAGAGATCCAGCGGGAGTAACCAATGAGCAGTTCTTC. This translates into CATSRDPAGVTNEQFF.

The J gene is TRBJ2-3, the V gene TRBV7-2; 8 bases fit TRBD2. The CDR3 contains 16 residues. V trimming: 2 bases; J trimming: 6 bases; junction bases outside the gene matches: 10. Germline V CDR1 and CDR2: SGHTA, FQGNSA. The CDR3 nucleotides read TGTGCCAGCAGCTTAAGCGGGAGTGCGGTGTGGGATACGCAGTATTTT. Protein sequence: CASSLSGSAVWDTQYF.

This clone was observed a handful of times. The chain recombines TRBV30 with TRBJ1-1; TRBD1 agrees at 9 bases. This CDR3 contains 15 residues. Germline assignment: CDR1 GTSNPN and CDR2 SVGIG (reference sequence). The V segment lost 2 bases and the J segment 1 base; nucleotides outside the gene matches: 5. CDR3 coding DNA: TGTGCCTGGAGTAATTTGGGACAGGGGAACACTGAAGCTTTCTTT. This sequence encodes CAWSNLGQGNTEAFF.

This clone was found once. Other nucleotide sequences in the sample specify the same CDR3. This chain connects TRBV9 to TRBJ2-2, with TRBD1 matching over 11 bases. After removal of 4 bases from V and 6 bases from J, the junction contained 5 bases not matched to a gene. From germline, CDR1 is SGDLS and CDR2 YYNGEE. There are 15 residues in the CDR3. The CDR3 nucleotides read TGTGCCAGCAGCCCAGGGGACAGGGGGTCCGGGGAGCTGTTTTTT. Its translation: CASSPGDRGSGELFF.

The CDR3 protein is CASSLSGLAGLLGEQYF. In DNA form, the CDR3 reads TGTGCCAGCAGTTTAAGCGGACTAGCGGGCCTTTTAGGCGAGCAGTACTTC. The rearrangement links TRBV27 to TRBJ2-7; 11 bases are a match to TRBD2. Per the germline V gene, CDR1 is MNHEY and CDR2 is SMNVEV (reference sequence). The CDR3 loop spans 17 amino acids. The ends lost 2 bases at V and 6 bases at J; junction bases unmatched: 12.

The rearrangement links TRBV15 to TRBJ1-2, with 8 positions matching TRBD1. After removal of 4 bases from V and 0 bases from J, the junction contained 10 bases not matched to a gene. The CDR3 loop spans 17 amino acids. Germline-derived CDR1 and CDR2 are LNHNV and YYDKDF (reference sequence). CDR3 in amino acids: CATSTHGQGEANYGYTF. The CDR3 DNA reads TGTGCCACCAGCACACACGGACAGGGCGAAGCTAACTATGGCTACACCTTC.

The V call is TRBV6-5, the J call TRBJ1-2; TRBD1 agrees at 12 bases. The V gene's germline CDR1 is MNHEY and CDR2 SVGAGI. V dropped 8 bases and J dropped 8; count of bases not matched to a gene: 3. This CDR3 is built from 12 residues. CDR3 sequence (DNA): TGTGCCAGCTTGGGGACAGGGGGCGGCTACACCTTC. It encodes CASLGTGGGYTF.

The chain recombines TRBV5-6 with TRBJ1-1; D is undetermined. This CDR3 spans 16 amino acids. CDR1 is SGHDT and CDR2 is YYEEEE in the germline V gene. The V and J ends lost 4 bases and 1 base respectively, with 17 bases between them. CDR3 nucleotide sequence: TGTGCCAGCAGCGAAACCATCACAAAATGGAACACTGAAGCTTTCTTT. This sequence encodes CASSETITKWNTEAFF.

The V and J genes are TRBV19 and TRBJ1-3; D remains unclear. V lost 9 bases and J lost 1, with 13 bases in between. Germline V gene data show CDR1 as LNHDA and CDR2 as SQIVND (reference sequence). This CDR3 region has 14 residues. The CDR3 coding sequence is TGTGCCAGCATGAGGAAGGCTTCTGGAAACACCATATATTTT. Protein: CASMRKASGNTIYF.

The V and J genes are TRBV5-4 and TRBJ1-4; D unclear. There are 14 residues in the CDR3. V lost 2 bases, J lost 3 bases, and 8 bases lay in between. In germline, CDR1 is SGHNT, CDR2 YYREEE (reference sequence). CDR3 in DNA: TGTGCCAGCAGCTTTGGAGAACCTAATGAAAAACTGTTTTTT. This sequence encodes CASSFGEPNEKLFF.

The chain joins TRBV10-1 to TRBJ2-7; a weak D match, TRBD1 (6 bases). V dropped 2 bases and J dropped 5 bases, with 16 bases sitting between them. Germline CDR1 and CDR2: WNHNN and SYGVQD (reference sequence). The CDR3 has 15 amino acids. DNA of the CDR3: TGCGCCAGCAGTGAGGCCTCGACAGGATTGGACGAGCAGTACTTC. It codes for CASSEASTGLDEQYF.

This chain joins TRBV2 and TRBJ2-1; 7 bases line up with TRBD2. J lost 2 bases, V lost 2 bases, and 3 bases had no gene match. The CDR3 runs to 15 residues. Germline loops: CDR1 SNHLY, CDR2 FYNNEI. This CDR3 is CASSEPGLPYNEQFF. The DNA of the CDR3 is TGTGCCAGCAGTGAACCGGGACTACCCTACAATGAGCAGTTCTTC.

The V gene is TRBV5-8, the J gene TRBJ2-1; D remains ambiguous. Deletions cut 3 bases from V and 3 bases from J, with 10 bases between. The CDR3 loop spans 14 amino acids. Germline V gives CDR1 SGHTS, CDR2 YDEGEE. For the CDR3, the DNA is TGTGCCAGCAGCTCGCGCGGCGTCTACAATGAGCAGTTCTTC. Its protein is CASSSRGVYNEQFF.

V usage is TRBV5-1 and J usage is TRBJ2-1; tentatively, D is TRBD2 (5 bases). Between the trimmed V and J ends, which lost 0 bases and 7 bases, there was a span of 14 bases. Germline loops: CDR1 SGHRS, CDR2 YFSETQ. The CDR3 loop spans 15 amino acids. The CDR3 DNA follows: TGCGCCAGCAGCTTGGTGGGAGAGCCGCGGAATGAGCAGTTCTTC. This sequence encodes CASSLVGEPRNEQFF.

The J gene is TRBJ2-7, the V gene TRBV4-3, with TRBD2 identical over 7 bases. Germline V gene sequence: CDR1 LGHNA, CDR2 YSLEER. With 6 bases clipped from V and 1 base from J, the junction kept 6 bases outside the gene matches. The CDR3 contains 14 residues. This chain's CDR3 is CASSPRGESYEQYF. DNA of the CDR3: TGCGCCAGCAGTCCACGGGGGGAATCCTACGAGCAGTACTTC.

The rearrangement links TRBV15 to TRBJ2-7, with D perhaps matching TRBD2 (5 bases). Germline loops: CDR1 LNHNV, CDR2 YYDKDF (reference sequence). Trimming took off 0 bases at V and 7 bases at J, with 10 bases between the two ends. The CDR3 length is 13 residues. The CDR3 sequence is CATSRDLRREQYF. The CDR3 DNA sequence: TGTGCCACCAGCAGAGATCTTAGGAGGGAGCAGTACTTC.

The genes are TRBV6-5 and TRBJ2-1, with TRBD2 identical over 11 bases. The CDR3 runs 15 residues. Germline V CDR1 and CDR2: MNHEY, SVGAGI. V shed 7 bases and J 1 base; nucleotides not matched to a gene: 3. The CDR3 loop reads CASTTSGSSYNEQFF. CDR3 bases: TGTGCCAGCACCACTAGCGGGAGTTCCTACAATGAGCAGTTCTTC.

This chain uses TRBV9 with TRBJ2-7; 7 bases are shared with TRBD2. The CDR3 has 17 amino acids. J gave up 0 bases and V 0 bases, and 9 bases lay outside the gene matches. Germline V gene lookup returns CDR1 SGDLS and CDR2 YYNGEE. The CDR3 sequence: CASSVGVLRESSYEQYF. The CDR3 DNA reads as TGTGCCAGCAGCGTAGGAGTCCTGCGGGAGAGCTCCTACGAGCAGTACTTC.

The V call is TRBV19, the J call TRBJ2-3, with D uncertain. The germline gives CDR1 LNHDA, CDR2 SQIVND (reference sequence). The CDR3 loop spans 15 amino acids. V lost 4 bases, J lost 7 bases, and 18 bases lay in between. CDR3 region: CASSTTQATENTQYF. In nucleotides, the CDR3 is TGTGCCAGTAGTACCACCCAGGCAACCGAAAATACGCAGTATTTT.